This is a list of T cell receptor beta chains from one sample in a study of OX40 agonist ivuxolimab in advanced cancers. Sequenced by immunoSEQ multiplex PCR; TCRdb stores in-frame clones only, minus some. Of some 16,000 clones detected, less than 90% appear once; the ten largest clones hold about 3.9%. Source: CD4+ or CD8+ T cells sorted from blood, taken in a trial of the OX40 agonist ivuxolimab. The receptor source for this set is an adult with an advanced solid tumor such as melanoma, head and neck, liver or kidney cancer. Both conserved end residues are part of each CDR3. D genes are given only for firm matches. The size entry is marked missing in some rows and otherwise reads once, few, many or a size class.

j_gene | abundance | d_gene | v_gene | len | CDR3nt | CDR3aa
TRBJ2-7 | - | - | TRBV4-1 | 17 | TGCGCCAGCAGCCACCACCTCAGACAGGGACTCTCCTACGAGCAGTACTTC | CASSHHLRQGLSYEQYF
TRBJ2-3 | - | - | TRBV9 | 14 | TGTGCCAGCAGCGTAGGTCCCTCCACAGATACGCAGTATTTT | CASSVGPSTDTQYF
TRBJ2-1 | - | TRBD2 | TRBV2 | 15 | TGTGCCAGTCAATTTACTAGCGGGAGGGCCAGTGAGCAGTTCTTC | CASQFTSGRASEQFF
TRBJ2-7 | - | - | TRBV18 | 14 | TGTGCCAGCAGCCGGGACGCTTTACTTTACGAGCAGTACTTC | CASSRDALLYEQYF
TRBJ2-2 | - | - | TRBV9 | 16 | TGTGCCAGCAGCGTAGAAGCCTCTGCGAACACCGGGGAGCTGTTTTTT | CASSVEASANTGELFF
TRBJ2-1 | - | - | TRBV28 | 15 | TGTGCCAGCAGTTTATTGGGGACCCCTTACAATGAGCAGTTCTTC | CASSLLGTPYNEQFF
TRBJ1-1 | - | - | TRBV10-3 | 16 | TGTGCCATCAGTGAGGACAGAGCCGACATGAACACTGAAGCTTTCTTT | CAISEDRADMNTEAFF
TRBJ2-7 | - | - | TRBV18 | 14 | TGTGCCAGCTCACCACAGGGTATTGACAACGAGCAGTACTTC | CASSPQGIDNEQYF
TRBJ1-6 | - | - | TRBV15 | 15 | TGTGCCACCAGCAGGGAAATTGACAGTAATTCACCCCTCCACTTT | CATSREIDSNSPLHF
TRBJ2-3 | - | TRBD2 | TRBV30 | 15 | TGTGCCTGGGCCCCGGGACTAGCGGGAAGGGGTACGCAGTATTTT | CAWAPGLAGRGTQYF
TRBJ1-5 | - | - | TRBV6-1 | 14 | TGTGCCACAAGAGGGGACATTAGCAATCAGCCCCAGCATTTT | CATRGDISNQPQHF
TRBJ2-7 | - | - | TRBV5-1 | 13 | TGCGCCAGCAGAAGGGACCGAACCTACGAGCAGTACTTC | CASRRDRTYEQYF
TRBJ2-7 | - | TRBD2 | TRBV29-1 | 14 | TGCAGCGTTGAAGATCTAGCGGGAGCGGAAGAGCAGTACTTC | CSVEDLAGAEEQYF
TRBJ2-5 | - | TRBD2 | TRBV14 | 16 | TGTGCCAGCAGCCTAAGCAGAAGCGGGAGGGCCGGGACCCAGTACTTC | CASSLSRSGRAGTQYF
TRBJ2-7 | - | - | TRBV14 | 13 | TGTGCCAGCGGGACTGGCCTCGCGTACGAGCAGTACTTC | CASGTGLAYEQYF
TRBJ2-5 | - | - | TRBV5-1 | 12 | TGCGCCAGCAGCTGGAGCGGGGAGACCCAGTACTTC | CASSWSGETQYF
TRBJ2-5 | - | TRBD1 | TRBV5-1 | 15 | TGCGCCAGCAGCCGGACAGGGGGCCTCCAAGAGACCCAGTACTTC | CASSRTGGLQETQYF
TRBJ2-7 | - | TRBD1 | TRBV15 | 16 | TGTGCCACCAGCAGAGACGCGACAGGGGAAGGCTACGAGCAGTACTTC | CATSRDATGEGYEQYF
TRBJ2-2 | - | - | TRBV5-1 | 14 | TGCGCGAGCACTGAGCGCTCGAACACCGGGGAGCTGTTTTTT | CASTERSNTGELFF
TRBJ1-5 | - | - | TRBV30 | 13 | TGTGCCTGGAGTGATAGGACGGCTCAGCCCCAGCATTTT | CAWSDRTAQPQHF
TRBJ2-7 | - | - | TRBV27 | 14 | TGTGCCAGCAGTCAACAGGGTTTCAGCTTCGAGCAGTACTTC | CASSQQGFSFEQYF
TRBJ2-2 | - | TRBD2 | TRBV4-2 | 14 | TGTGCCAGCTCCGGCGGGAGGGCCGACGGGGAGCTGTTTTTT | CASSGGRADGELFF
TRBJ2-1 | - | - | TRBV9 | 13 | TGTGCCAGCAGCCAAGGGGGCTACAATGAGCAGTTCTTC | CASSQGGYNEQFF
TRBJ2-3 | once | - | TRBV5-1 | 16 | TGCGCCAGCAGCCCCAGAGCGGTCTCGACGGCAGATACGCAGTATTTT | CASSPRAVSTADTQYF
TRBJ2-1 | - | TRBD2 | TRBV11-3 | 16 | TGTGCCAGCAGCTTAGGACCGGGAGGAGTACCTAATGAGCAGTTCTTC | CASSLGPGGVPNEQFF
TRBJ2-1 | - | TRBD2 | TRBV2 | 18 | TGTGCCAGCAGTGAAGCGCCCCTGGGACTAGCAGCAAACAATGAGCAGTTCTTC | CASSEAPLGLAANNEQFF
TRBJ2-6 | - | - | TRBV4-2 | 18 | TGTGCCAGCAGCCAAGAGTGGAGCGGCCGCTCTGGGGCCAACGTCCTGACTTTC | CASSQEWSGRSGANVLTF
TRBJ2-1 | - | TRBD1 | TRBV30 | 14 | TGTGCCTGGACCCGGGACAGGGGACCTCTTGAGCAGTTCTTC | CAWTRDRGPLEQFF
TRBJ2-1 | - | - | TRBV7-3 | 12 | TGTGCCAGCAGCTTAGACGGGGGTGAGCAGTTCTTC | CASSLDGGEQFF
TRBJ2-3 | - | - | TRBV5-4 | 13 | TGTGCCAGCAGCCGGCCCGGCACAGATACGCAGTATTTT | CASSRPGTDTQYF
TRBJ2-5 | - | - | TRBV4-3 | 16 | TGCGCCAGCAGCCAAGAAGTAAGGGGAAGGGAAGAGACCCAGTACTTC | CASSQEVRGREETQYF
TRBJ2-1 | few | - | TRBV28 | 11 | TGTGCCAGCAGTTCCTACAATGAGCAGTTCTTC | CASSSYNEQFF
TRBJ1-1 | - | TRBD1 | TRBV6-1 | 15 | TGTGCCAGCAGTGGTGTCCCGGGACAGGGGACTGAAGCTTTCTTT | CASSGVPGQGTEAFF
TRBJ2-7 | - | - | TRBV2 | 12 | TGTGCCAGCAGTGTACACACCTACGAGCAGTACTTC | CASSVHTYEQYF
TRBJ1-4 | - | TRBD1 | TRBV27 | 15 | TGTGCCAGCAGTTACCAGGGGGCTGCTAATGAAAAACTGTTTTTT | CASSYQGAANEKLFF
TRBJ2-7 | once | TRBD1 | TRBV5-1 | 13 | TGCGCCAGCAGCTCCGGGACAGGGAGCGAGCAGTACTTC | CASSSGTGSEQYF
TRBJ2-1 | - | TRBD2 | TRBV19 | 14 | TGTGCCTCCCGAAGTAGCGGGAGCTACAATGAGCAGTTCTTC | CASRSSGSYNEQFF
TRBJ2-2 | - | - | TRBV5-4 | 12 | TGTGCCAGCAGCTTACCTCCCGGGGAGCTGTTTTTT | CASSLPPGELFF
TRBJ1-1 | - | - | TRBV7-3 | 15 | TGTGCCAGCAGCATCGGGGGGATAGGAAACACTGAAGCTTTCTTT | CASSIGGIGNTEAFF
TRBJ2-2 | - | TRBD2 | TRBV19 | 17 | TGTGCCAGTAGTATAGATAGCGGGAGGGCGAACACCGGGGAGCTGTTTTTT | CASSIDSGRANTGELFF
TRBJ2-2 | - | - | TRBV7-3 | 14 | TGTGCCAGCAGCTTGGGGCAACTCACCGGGGAGCTGTTTTTT | CASSLGQLTGELFF
TRBJ1-1 | - | TRBD1 | TRBV7-2 | 14 | TGTGCCAGCAGCCGGGACAGATTTGTGGCTGAAGCTTTCTTT | CASSRDRFVAEAFF
TRBJ2-1 | once | TRBD2 | TRBV6-6 | 15 | TGTGCCAGCAGTTCTGGACTAGCGGGAGGTAGGGAGCAGTTCTTC | CASSSGLAGGREQFF
TRBJ2-1 | - | - | TRBV4-3 | 13 | TGCGCCAGCAGCCAAGGGGACTACAATGAGCAGTTCTTC | CASSQGDYNEQFF
TRBJ1-1 | - | - | TRBV4-2 | 13 | TGTGCCAGCAGCGAGGGCCCGGCCACTGAAGCTTTCTTT | CASSEGPATEAFF
TRBJ2-1 | - | TRBD1 | TRBV7-9 | 17 | TGTGCCAGCAGCTTAGCTTACCCTGGGACAGTCCACAATGAGCAGTTCTTC | CASSLAYPGTVHNEQFF
TRBJ1-1 | - | - | TRBV21-1 | 16 | TGTGCCAGCAGCAAAAAATACAGGGGGCGCCGAACTGAAGCTTTCTTT | CASSKKYRGRRTEAFF
TRBJ2-5 | - | - | TRBV14 | 13 | TGTGCCAGCAGCCAAGAGGGGCCGGAGACCCAGTACTTC | CASSQEGPETQYF
TRBJ1-3 | few | - | TRBV11-2 | 14 | TGTGCCAGCAGCTTAAACGGGGGTTCGGGCACCATATATTTT | CASSLNGGSGTIYF
TRBJ1-6 | - | TRBD1 | TRBV7-2 | 14 | TGTGCCAGCAGCCCCGGGACAGGGGCTTCACCCCTCCACTTT | CASSPGTGASPLHF
TRBJ2-3 | - | - | TRBV6-1 | 14 | TGTGCCAGCACGGCGGGCCCATCCACAGATACGCAGTATTTT | CASTAGPSTDTQYF
TRBJ2-1 | - | - | TRBV6-1 | 14 | TGTGCCAGCAGCCGACCCTCCCCCTACAATGAGCAGTTCTTC | CASSRPSPYNEQFF
TRBJ2-5 | - | TRBD1 | TRBV10-3 | 20 | TGTGCCATCAGTGACCCCTCGAGGACAGGGGGCCGAGTTTTACAAGAGACCCAGTACTTC | CAISDPSRTGGRVLQETQYF
TRBJ2-1 | - | TRBD2 | TRBV9 | 15 | TGTGCCAGCAGCGAGGGACTAGCGGGATACAATGAGCAGTTCTTC | CASSEGLAGYNEQFF
TRBJ2-5 | once | - | TRBV7-6 | 15 | TGTGCCAGCAGCCAACTGAGAGGGACGAAAGAGACCCAGTACTTC | CASSQLRGTKETQYF
TRBJ2-7 | - | TRBD2 | TRBV6-4 | 19 | TGTGCCAGCAGTTCTCTCGGGGCTAGCGGGAGGCCCAAGGCCTACGAGCAGTACTTC | CASSSLGASGRPKAYEQYF